The 31 T cell receptor beta chains below come from one sample, sequenced in a study of beta chain features in type 1 diabetes. Expressed TCRB transcripts were sequenced because the entire RNA isolate underwent reverse transcription. Repertoires were generated with immunoSEQ multiplex PCR, while TCRdb's copy carries only in-frame clones and drops some. This table holds about 150,000 clones, approximately 10% found once. Sequenced material: central memory CD4+ T cells from blood. The origin of the receptors is a man between 18 and 29 years old in good health.

The V call is TRBV5-1, the J call TRBJ2-7; 11 nucleotides align to TRBD2. V shed 1 base and J 2 bases; nucleotides not matched to a gene: 11. CDR1 is SGHRS and CDR2 is YFSETQ in the germline V gene. CDR3 size: 18 residues. The CDR3 DNA follows: TGCGCCAGCAGCTTGCCCACACGAGGGACTAGCGGCACCTACGAGCAGTACTTC. Translation: CASSLPTRGTSGTYEQYF.

The table lists this clone with a few counts. The CDR3 spells CASSYSSASLTGELFF. The CDR3 bases are TGTGCCAGCAGTTACTCGTCAGCCTCCTTAACCGGGGAGCTGTTTTTT. The chain recombines TRBV6-6 with TRBJ2-2; no clear D gene. CDR3 length: 16 amino acids. Trimming stripped 0 bases from V and 5 bases from J, with 13 bases between. Germline V gives CDR1 MNHNY, CDR2 SVGAGI (reference sequence).

This rearrangement joins TRBV9 to TRBJ1-2; 7 bases are shared with TRBD1. This CDR3 is 16 amino acids long. With 4 bases clipped from V and 4 bases from J, the junction kept 13 bases outside the gene matches. Germline V gene data show CDR1 as SGDLS and CDR2 as YYNGEE. The CDR3: CASSPKGEGAGYGYTF. The DNA of the CDR3 is TGTGCCAGCAGCCCAAAGGGTGAGGGGGCTGGCTATGGCTACACCTTC. The whole variable domain, remainder taken from reference TRBV9 and TRBJ1-2, is DSGVTQTPKHLITATGQRVTLRCSPRSGDLSVYWYQQSLDQGLQFLIQYYNGEERAKGNILERFSAQQFPDLHSELNLSSLELGDSALYFCASSPKGEGAGYGYTFGSGTRLTVV.

This clone appeared a few times. The V and J genes are TRBV28 and TRBJ2-5; the D gene is possibly TRBD1 (6 bases). V lost 5 bases and J lost 2, with 15 bases in between. Per the germline V gene, CDR1 is MDHEN and CDR2 is SYDVKM. The CDR3 loop spans 15 amino acids. The CDR3 DNA follows: TGTGCCAGCAGTGACTACAGGGTGACGCAAGAGACCCAGTACTTC. This encodes CASSDYRVTQETQYF.

The genes are TRBV9 and TRBJ1-2; 7 bases are a match to TRBD1. This CDR3 has 14 residues. Trimming cost V 3 bases and J 2 bases; bases outside gene matches: 4. CDR1 is SGDLS, CDR2 YYNGEE, per germline. The CDR3 sequence is CASSALGQNYGYTF. The CDR3 region has the DNA TGTGCCAGCAGCGCTTTGGGACAGAACTATGGCTACACCTTC.

This sequence joins TRBV4-1 and TRBJ2-1, with 7 bases identical to TRBD2. The CDR3 is 16 residues long. Germline values: CDR1 MGHRA, CDR2 YSYEKL. Germline trimming cut 0 bases from V and 10 bases from J; bases unmatched to any gene: 12. The CDR3 loop is CASSQDPWEGLGEQFF. The CDR3 DNA reads TGCGCCAGCAGCCAAGATCCTTGGGAGGGGCTGGGGGAGCAGTTCTTC.

CDR3 coding DNA: TGTGCCAGCAGCCAGTTAAGTCCGGGACAGGGGCCCTACAATGAGCAGTTCTTC. This encodes CASSQLSPGQGPYNEQFF. The chain employs TRBV14 and TRBJ2-1, with 10 nucleotides matching TRBD1. CDR1 and CDR2 from the germline V gene are SGHDN and FVKESK. The CDR3 spans 18 residues. The V and J ends lost 3 bases and 2 bases, in that order; junction bases with no gene match: 10.

The chain couples TRBV18 to TRBJ2-4; possible D gene TRBD1, 5 bases. CDR3 size: 12 residues. Germline V lookup: CDR1 KGHSH, CDR2 LQKENI. V lost 6 bases to trimming and J lost 7 bases, with 10 bases between them. CDR3 protein: CASSPGSNIQYF. The CDR3 nucleotides read TGTGCCAGCTCTCCAGGGTCTAACATTCAGTACTTC.

This clone was found a few times. The chain is built from TRBV25-1 and TRBJ2-3; no clear D gene. The CDR3 loop spans 15 amino acids. V was trimmed by 4 bases and J by 2 bases, leaving 13 bases between them. Germline assignment: CDR1 MGHDK and CDR2 SYGVNS. CDR3 amino acids: CASSGTEQYTDTQYF. The CDR3 nucleotides read TGTGCCAGCAGTGGTACAGAACAATACACAGATACGCAGTATTTT.

This clone occurred many times. V is TRBV29-1 and J is TRBJ2-7; 8 nucleotides align to TRBD1. CDR3 length equals 12 residues. The V and J ends lost 3 bases and 5 bases, in that order; junction bases with no gene match: 3. Germline V gene lookup returns CDR1 SQVTM and CDR2 ANQGSEA. The CDR3 nucleotides read TGCAGCGTTGACAGGGGGCGGAACGAGCAGTACTTC. Its protein product is CSVDRGRNEQYF.

This clone occurred many times. The chain has TRBV7-3 and TRBJ1-5; D remains ambiguous. Germline V gene data show CDR1 as SGHTA and CDR2 as FQGTGA. CDR3 length: 13 amino acids. V lost 2 bases, J lost 7 bases, and 9 bases lay in between. The CDR3 is CASSLEPSQPQHF. The CDR3 coding sequence is TGTGCCAGCAGCTTAGAGCCATCGCAGCCCCAGCATTTT. The variable domain in full, with the rest retrieved from reference TRBV7-3 and TRBJ1-5, is GAGVSQTPSNKVTEKGKYVELRCDPISGHTALYWYRQSLGQGPEFLIYFQGTGAADDSGLPNDRFFAVRPEGSVSTLKIQRTERGDSAVYLCASSLEPSQPQHFGDGTRLSIL.

This clone was detected a few times. The chain couples TRBV30 to TRBJ1-5; D remains unclear. Germline CDR1 is GTSNPN and CDR2 is SVGIG (reference sequence). The CDR3 is 14 amino acids. Trimming removed 0 bases at V and 1 base at J, with 7 bases between. The CDR3 coding sequence is TGTGCCTGGAGTGTAATCTCAAGCAATCAGCCCCAGCATTTT. Amino acid sequence: CAWSVISSNQPQHF.

This chain connects TRBV11-1 to TRBJ2-1, with D maybe TRBD1 (6 bases). This CDR3 is built from 15 residues. The V gene's germline CDR1 is SGHAT and CDR2 FQDESV (reference sequence). Trimming removed 6 bases at V and 8 bases at J, with 20 bases between. The CDR3 DNA reads TGTGCCAGCAGGTTGGGGGACACCAAAAAGGATGAGCAGTTCTTC. This sequence encodes CASRLGDTKKDEQFF.

The sample holds a few counts of this clone. The CDR3 nucleotides read TGTGCCAGCAGCCAAGAAACTGGGAGAGATACGCAGTATTTT. This translates into CASSQETGRDTQYF. This chain joins TRBV7-3 and TRBJ2-3, with D possibly being TRBD2 (5 bases). The CDR3 has 14 amino acids. The germline gives CDR1 SGHTA, CDR2 FQGTGA. The V end was cut by 5 bases, the J end by 5 bases, with 14 bases between.

This clone occurred many times. The J gene is TRBJ2-5, the V gene TRBV7-2; D may be TRBD2 (5 bases). Trimming left V 2 bases short and J 5 bases short, with 12 bases between. The germline V gene encodes CDR1 SGHTA and CDR2 FQGNSA. The CDR3 totals 14 residues. This CDR3 is CASSLRSARETQYF. DNA of the CDR3: TGTGCCAGCAGCTTACGTAGCGCCCGGGAGACCCAGTACTTC.

This clone was seen a handful of times. The chain combines TRBV11-3 with TRBJ2-2; the match to TRBD2 covers 12 bases. In germline, CDR1 is SGHNT, CDR2 YENEEA. This CDR3 region has 16 residues. Unmatched junction bases numbered 5, after V lost 5 bases and J lost 4 bases. The CDR3 DNA is TGTGCCAGCAGCCCTAGCGGGAGGGCCGTCACCGGGGAGCTGTTTTTT. Amino acids: CASSPSGRAVTGELFF. Using reference TRBV11-3 and TRBJ2-2 for the parts outside the CDR3, the full variable domain is EAGVVQSPRYKIIEKKQPVAFWCNPISGHNTLYWYLQNLGQGPELLIRYENEEAVDDSQLPKDRFSAERLKGVDSTLKIQPAELGDSAVYLCASSPSGRAVTGELFFGEGSRLTVL.

This clone occurred a few times. The V and J genes are TRBV2 and TRBJ1-1; D unresolved. The V and J ends lost 5 bases and 5 bases respectively, with 6 bases between them. The CDR3 sequence is 11 residues long. The V gene's germline CDR1 is SNHLY and CDR2 FYNNEI. The CDR3 coding sequence is TGTGCCAGCAGTCGGGAGACTGAAGCTTTCTTT. Protein product: CASSRETEAFF. Drawing the rest from reference TRBV2 and TRBJ1-1, the complete variable domain is EPEVTQTPSHQVTQMGQEVILRCVPISNHLYFYWYRQILGQKVEFLVSFYNNEISEKSEIFDDQFSVERPDGSNFTLKIRSTKLEDSAMYFCASSRETEAFFGQGTRLTVV.

This clone was seen at least ten times. This chain uses TRBV27 with TRBJ2-1; 10 bases match TRBD2. The junction had 9 bases not matched to a gene; V was cut back by 5 bases and J by 5 bases. Per the germline V gene, CDR1 is MNHEY and CDR2 is SMNVEV (reference sequence). CDR3 length equals 16 residues. CDR3 nucleotides: TGTGCCAGCAGTATCCTAAGCGGGAGGGAGAACAATGAGCAGTTCTTC. Translating it yields CASSILSGRENNEQFF.

V usage is TRBV11-2 and J usage is TRBJ2-3, with a weak D call TRBD2 (6 bases). From germline, CDR1 is SGHAT and CDR2 FQNNGV. V lost 7 bases, J lost 5 bases, and 19 bases lay in between. CDR3 size: 15 residues. CDR3 nucleotides: TGTGCCAGCACCCGAATGGGGATCGGGGGAGATACGCAGTATTTT. Translated, it gives CASTRMGIGGDTQYF.

The V call is TRBV7-9, the J call TRBJ2-5, with TRBD2 identical over 9 bases. Per germline, CDR1 SEHNR and CDR2 FQNEAQ (reference sequence). The CDR3 is 14 amino acids. V was pared by 0 bases and J by 7 bases, with 3 bases of the junction left unmatched. In nucleotides, the CDR3 is TGTGCCAGCAGCTTAGCGGGACTAGCAGCGACCCAGTACTTC. It yields the protein CASSLAGLAATQYF.

In its sample, this clone was seen a few times. The chain recombines TRBV9 with TRBJ1-6, with D maybe TRBD1 (5 bases). Germline loops: CDR1 SGDLS, CDR2 YYNGEE. There are 14 residues in the CDR3. V was cut by 3 bases and J by 2 bases, with 6 bases left in between. CDR3 region: CASSAGTYNSPLHF. The CDR3 coding sequence is TGTGCCAGCAGCGCAGGGACCTATAATTCACCCCTCCACTTT.

The CDR3: CASSLTGTPTGELFF. In DNA form, the CDR3 reads TGTGCCAGCAGCCTCACCGGGACCCCGACCGGGGAGCTGTTTTTT. This sequence joins TRBV9 and TRBJ2-2; D might be TRBD1 or TRBD2, each matching 5 bases. Trimming left V 4 bases short and J 5 bases short, with 15 bases between. The CDR3 is 15 residues long. Germline V gene lookup returns CDR1 SGDLS and CDR2 YYNGEE. The whole variable domain, filled in from reference TRBV9 and TRBJ2-2, reads DSGVTQTPKHLITATGQRVTLRCSPRSGDLSVYWYQQSLDQGLQFLIQYYNGEERAKGNILERFSAQQFPDLHSELNLSSLELGDSALYFCASSLTGTPTGELFFGEGSRLTVL.

This clone was counted between two and nine times. V is TRBV5-4 and J is TRBJ2-3; TRBD1 agrees at 9 bases. The junction had 7 bases not matched to a gene; V was cut back by 3 bases and J by 5 bases. CDR3 length: 15 amino acids. Looked up from germline, CDR1 is SGHNT and CDR2 is YYREEE (reference sequence). The CDR3 DNA reads TGTGCCAGCAGCTCACAGGGGGCGCGTAAAGATACGCAGTATTTT. Its translation is CASSSQGARKDTQYF.

Only a few counts were recorded for this clone. CDR3 sequence (DNA): TGTGCCAGCAGCAAGACAGGGGGCTTCTACGAGCAGTACTTC. This encodes CASSKTGGFYEQYF. This chain uses TRBV9 with TRBJ2-7; 10 nucleotides align to TRBD1. Germline loops: CDR1 SGDLS, CDR2 YYNGEE. The CDR3 has 14 amino acids. Trimming at V came to 4 bases and at J to 3 bases, leaving 4 bases not matched to a gene.

The table lists this clone with a few counts. The V gene is TRBV4-3, the J gene TRBJ1-3; perhaps TRBD1 as D (5 bases). V lost 0 bases and J 4 bases, leaving 10 bases between the germline ends. From germline, CDR1 is LGHNA and CDR2 YSLEER. This CDR3 is 15 amino acids long. DNA for the CDR3: TGCGCCAGCAGCCAAGATTATGGGGGAGGAAACACCATATATTTT. Translated, it gives CASSQDYGGGNTIYF.

As regards this clone: Other DNA sequences from this sample encode an identical CDR3 as well. The CDR3 DNA reads as TGTGCCAGCAGCTTAGCGGGCGGAGAGACCCAGTACTTC. This encodes CASSLAGGETQYF. The chain combines TRBV7-8 with TRBJ2-5; D not resolved. Germline V lookup: CDR1 SGHVS, CDR2 FQNEAQ. V gave up 0 bases and J gave up 4 bases, with 6 bases separating them. The CDR3 runs to 13 residues.

CDR3 in DNA: TGTGCCAGCAGCACAAGCTCGGGGGCCCCCTACGAGCAGTACTTC. Residues: CASSTSSGAPYEQYF. This sequence joins TRBV11-2 and TRBJ2-7, with D perhaps being TRBD1 or TRBD2 (6 bases each). This CDR3 region has 15 residues. The V and J ends lost 5 bases and 2 bases respectively, with 16 bases between them. Germline V gene data show CDR1 as SGHAT and CDR2 as FQNNGV. The variable domain in full, completed from reference TRBV11-2 and TRBJ2-7, reads EAGVAQSPRYKIIEKRQSVAFWCNPISGHATLYWYQQILGQGPKLLIQFQNNGVVDDSQLPKDRFSAERLKGVDSTLKIQPAKLEDSAVYLCASSTSSGAPYEQYFGPGTRLTVT.

Only a few counts were recorded for this clone. This chain joins TRBV11-2 and TRBJ2-3; 7 bases are a match to TRBD2. This CDR3 contains 16 residues. Germline loops: CDR1 SGHAT, CDR2 FQNNGV. The ends lost 0 bases at V and 5 bases at J; junction bases unmatched: 8. CDR3 coding DNA: TGTGCCAGCAGCTTAGAATTTGCGGCTAGCGGAGATACGCAGTATTTT. It encodes CASSLEFAASGDTQYF.

The J gene is TRBJ2-7, the V gene TRBV7-6, with 8 bases that match TRBD2. The ends lost 5 bases at V and 5 bases at J; junction bases unmatched: 11. The CDR3 has 15 residues. Germline-derived CDR1 and CDR2 are SGHVS and FNYEAQ. The CDR3 DNA reads TGTGCCAGCAGCGATCAAGCGGGAGCCGGGAACGAGCAGTACTTC. Encoded protein: CASSDQAGAGNEQYF. Filled out from reference TRBV7-6 and TRBJ2-7, the complete variable domain reads GAGVSQSPRYKVTKRGQDVALRCDPISGHVSLYWYRQALGQGPEFLTYFNYEAQQDKSGLPNDRFSAERPEGSISTLTIQRTEQRDSAMYRCASSDQAGAGNEQYFGPGTRLTVT.

The chain couples TRBV14 to TRBJ2-7, with D perhaps matching TRBD2 (7 bases). V was cut by 1 base and J by 0 bases, with 10 bases left in between. The CDR3 runs to 15 residues. Per the germline V gene, CDR1 is SGHDN and CDR2 is FVKESK. CDR3 in DNA: TGTGCCAGCAGCCAAGTCGCGGGGGCCTCCTACGAGCAGTACTTC. Translating gives CASSQVAGASYEQYF.

The rearrangement uses TRBV7-6 and TRBJ2-1, with a weak D call TRBD2 (6 bases). The germline V gene has CDR1 SGHVS and CDR2 FNYEAQ. V was pared by 5 bases and J by 7 bases, with 21 bases between. This CDR3 contains 16 residues. The CDR3: CASSLSGTGRGNEQFF. DNA of the CDR3: TGTGCCAGCAGCCTATCTGGAACTGGTCGGGGGAATGAGCAGTTCTTC. The entire variable domain, with the rest obtained from reference TRBV7-6 and TRBJ2-1, is as follows: GAGVSQSPRYKVTKRGQDVALRCDPISGHVSLYWYRQALGQGPEFLTYFNYEAQQDKSGLPNDRFSAERPEGSISTLTIQRTEQRDSAMYRCASSLSGTGRGNEQFFGPGTRLTVL.